These 32 T cell receptor beta chains came from one sample sequenced in a study of neurological immune-mediated disorders. MiXCR was run by TCRdb on the 5' RACE reads, yielding one entry per CDR3 protein. The table has around 28,000 distinct CDR3 sequences, more than 2% seen once. The sequenced sample consisted of PBMCs. These receptors all stem from a woman between 45 and 60 years old with multiple sclerosis.

In this sample, this clonotype turned up many times. The rearrangement links TRBV7-3 to TRBJ2-1, with 10 bases identical to TRBD2. J lost 3 bases, V lost 3 bases, and 2 bases had no gene match. Germline loops: CDR1 SGHTA, CDR2 FQGTGA. This CDR3 is built from 15 residues. The CDR3 bases are TGTGCCAGCAGCTTTAGCGGGAGGAGCTACAATGAGCAGTTCTTC. This encodes CASSFSGRSYNEQFF.

This clonotype showed up many times. CDR3 sequence: CASSVGPRSNNEQFF. The CDR3 DNA reads TGTGCCAGCAGCGTGGGACCGAGATCTAACAATGAGCAGTTCTTC. The chain recombines TRBV9 with TRBJ2-1; D tentatively reads TRBD1 or TRBD2 (5 bases each). Germline CDR1 SGDLS, CDR2 YYNGEE. The V and J ends lost 2 bases and 5 bases respectively, with 14 bases between them. The CDR3 spans 15 residues.

There are many counts of this clonotype. The chain joins TRBV9 to TRBJ2-2; the match to TRBD2 covers 10 bases. Germline CDR1 is SGDLS and CDR2 is YYNGEE. The CDR3 consists of 18 residues. The trim removed 0 bases at V and 0 bases at J, leaving 5 bases unmatched. Here the CDR3 DNA reads TGTGCCAGCAGCGTAGTCAGCGGGGGGGCCCCGAACACCGGGGAGCTGTTTTTT. This translates into CASSVVSGGAPNTGELFF.

This clonotype has only a few counts. The chain joins TRBV10-3 to TRBJ1-5; D not certain. The CDR3 length is 12 residues. Trimming took off 1 base at V and 6 bases at J, with 4 bases between the two ends. Germline values: CDR1 ENHRY, CDR2 SYGVKD. The CDR3 reads CAISELGQPQHF. The CDR3 coding sequence is TGTGCCATCAGTGAGTTGGGTCAGCCCCAGCATTTT.

There are a few counts of this clonotype. A much larger clonotype is one base distant, so this may be a read error. CDR3 bases: TGTGCCAGCAGTTCACACAGTGGGGTTCGAGGCTACACCTTC. It codes for CASSSHSGVRGYTF. The V call is TRBV27, the J call TRBJ1-2; the D is unclear. CDR3 length: 14 residues. Germline V lookup: CDR1 MNHEY, CDR2 SMNVEV (reference sequence). V shed 4 bases and J shed 8 bases, with 17 bases lying between them.

This clonotype was picked up many times. The chain uses TRBV9 and TRBJ1-2; 9 nucleotides match TRBD1. The V gene end was trimmed by 4 bases and the J gene end by 4 bases; junction bases not matched to a gene: 5. The CDR3 has 14 residues. Per the germline V gene, CDR1 is SGDLS and CDR2 is YYNGEE. The DNA of the CDR3 is TGTGCCAGCAGCCCCGGGACAGGGCCCTATGGCTACACCTTC. Protein product: CASSPGTGPYGYTF.

The table lists this clonotype with many counts. At one end, the junction sequence differs from germline, possibly due to a read error. The genes are TRBV7-8 and TRBJ1-6; tentatively, D is TRBD1 (5 bases). Germline CDR1 is SGHVS and CDR2 is FQNEAQ. The CDR3 covers 15 residues. CDR3 nucleotide sequence: TGTGCCAGCAGCCCGGCGGGACCGGAATATTCACCTCTCCACTTT. Amino acid sequence: CASSPAGPEYSPLHF.

This clonotype was counted many times. The chain joins TRBV20-1 to TRBJ2-7, with D maybe TRBD2 (5 bases). Looked up from germline, CDR1 is DFQATT and CDR2 is SNEGSKA (reference sequence). The CDR3 covers 15 residues. Trimming pared 6 bases from V and 1 base from J, leaving 19 bases between. CDR3 in amino acids: CSAELVGKPSYEQYF. Written as DNA, the CDR3 is TGCAGTGCGGAGTTGGTCGGGAAACCGTCCTACGAGCAGTACTTC.

In this sample, this clonotype turned up many times. V is TRBV20-1 and J is TRBJ2-1; D perhaps matches TRBD1 (6 bases). The CDR3 is 13 residues long. Trimming took off 6 bases at V and 8 bases at J, with 17 bases between the two ends. Germline V gene sequence: CDR1 DFQATT, CDR2 SNEGSKA (reference sequence). Written as DNA, the CDR3 is TGCAGTGCACCAACGACAGGTTATGATGAGCAGTTCTTC. This encodes CSAPTTGYDEQFF.

There are many counts of this clonotype. The gene calls are TRBV12-3 or TRBV12-4 and TRBJ2-7, with D unclear. This CDR3 comprises 11 residues. The V end was cut by 5 bases, the J end by 7 bases, with 9 bases between. The CDR3 reads CASSPDTEQYF. CDR3 nucleotides: TGTGCCAGCAGTCCCGACACTGAGCAGTACTTC.

The sample holds a few counts of this clonotype. The junction and the germline gene differ at one end; a read error may be behind it. The V and J genes are TRBV18 and TRBJ1-2, with unresolved D. This CDR3 is 15 amino acids long. The germline gives CDR1 KGHSH, CDR2 LQKENI. CDR3 region: CAISPPLTANYGYTF. For the CDR3, the DNA is TGTGCCATCTCACCACCGCTGACGGCTAACTATGGCTACACCTTC. Full variable domain (outside the CDR3, taken from reference TRBV18 and TRBJ1-2): NAGVMQNPRHLVRRRGQEARLRCSPMKGHSHVYWYRQLPEEGLKFMVYLQKENIIDESGMPKERFSAEFPKEGPSILRIQQVVRGDSAAYFCAISPPLTANYGYTFGSGTRLTVV.

This clonotype was counted many times. This may stem from a read error, because a much larger clone lies one nucleotide away. The CDR3 sequence: CASSAGTGEEQYF. DNA for the CDR3: TGTGCCAGCAGCGCAGGGACAGGGGAAGAGCAGTACTTC. The chain combines TRBV9 with TRBJ2-7; 10 bases agree with TRBD1. The V gene's germline CDR1 is SGDLS and CDR2 YYNGEE. This CDR3 has 13 residues. Unmatched junction bases numbered 4, after V lost 3 bases and J lost 7 bases.

Regarding this clonotype: The conserved closing phenylalanine or tryptophan is absent in this CDR3, likely reflecting a read error. This sequence joins TRBV7-8 and TRBJ2-5; either TRBD1 or TRBD2 may fit D (5 bases each). The V and J ends lost 3 bases and 4 bases respectively, with 12 bases between them. This CDR3 is built from 14 residues. From germline, CDR1 is SGHVS and CDR2 FQNEAQ. This CDR3 reads CASSFLGVRETQYC. Here the CDR3 DNA reads TGTGCCAGCAGCTTCTTGGGGGTCCGAGAGACCCAGTACTGC.

This clonotype was counted many times. The CDR3 nucleotides are TGTGCCAGCAGCCTCTACAGGGGACCTAATTCACCCCTCCACTTT. Its protein product is CASSLYRGPNSPLHF. The genes are TRBV7-3 and TRBJ1-6; TRBD1 aligns across 7 bases. There are 15 residues in the CDR3. The junction had 7 bases not matched to a gene; V was cut back by 5 bases and J by 6 bases. The germline gives CDR1 SGHTA, CDR2 FQGTGA. The full variable domain, completed using reference TRBV7-3 and TRBJ1-6, is GAGVSQTPSNKVTEKGKYVELRCDPISGHTALYWYRQSLGQGPEFLIYFQGTGAADDSGLPNDRFFAVRPEGSVSTLKIQRTERGDSAVYLCASSLYRGPNSPLHFGNGTRLTVT.

This clonotype was detected ten times or more. The chain employs TRBV5-6 and TRBJ2-7; 11 bases line up with TRBD1. V dropped 3 bases and J dropped 3; count of bases not matched to a gene: 2. The CDR3 sequence is 14 residues long. CDR1 SGHDT and CDR2 YYEEEE come from the germline V gene. CDR3 in amino acids: CASSWGQGGYEQYF. Written as DNA, the CDR3 is TGTGCCAGCAGCTGGGGACAGGGGGGCTACGAGCAGTACTTC. Full variable domain (missing parts from reference TRBV5-6 and TRBJ2-7): DAGVTQSPTHLIKTRGQQVTLRCSPKSGHDTVSWYQQALGQGPQFIFQYYEEEERQRGNFPDRFSGHQFPNYSSELNVNALLLGDSALYLCASSWGQGGYEQYFGPGTRLTVT.

To note about this clonotype: A much larger clonotype is one base distant, so this may be a read error. The rearrangement uses TRBV5-6 and TRBJ2-5; D is ambiguous. The V gene's germline CDR1 is SGHDT and CDR2 YYEEEE. The CDR3 spans 14 residues. V lost 3 bases and J lost 4, with 13 bases in between. The CDR3 protein is CASSSTRKGETQYF. In nucleotides, the CDR3 is TGTGCCAGCAGCTCTACAAGAAAGGGAGAGACCCAGTACTTC.

The V call is TRBV6-2 or TRBV6-3, the J call TRBJ1-1, with D maybe TRBD1 (6 bases). V lost 7 bases and J 1 base, leaving 13 bases between the germline ends. Germline assignment: CDR1 MNHEY and CDR2 SVGEGT. This CDR3 has 14 residues. The CDR3 coding sequence is TGTGCCAGCAAGCTACAGGGATCGAACACTGAAGCTTTCTTT. It translates to CASKLQGSNTEAFF.

This clonotype counts as medium-sized. The V gene is TRBV7-2, the J gene TRBJ1-5; 10 bases map to TRBD1. Per the germline V gene, CDR1 is SGHTA and CDR2 is FQGNSA. V dropped 2 bases and J dropped 5; count of bases not matched to a gene: 6. The CDR3 sequence is 16 residues long. CDR3 coding DNA: TGTGCCAGCAGCTTATATCGAGGACAGGGGGATCAGCCCCAGCATTTT. It codes for CASSLYRGQGDQPQHF.

The sample holds many counts of this clonotype. The rearrangement links TRBV7-2 to TRBJ2-7; D gene uncertain. Germline V CDR1 and CDR2: SGHTA, FQGNSA. V dropped 5 bases and J dropped 0 bases, with 5 bases sitting between them. CDR3 size: 12 residues. Here the CDR3 reads CASSPSSYEQYF. DNA of the CDR3: TGTGCCAGCAGCCCGAGCTCCTACGAGCAGTACTTC. Full variable domain (missing parts from reference TRBV7-2 and TRBJ2-7): GAGVSQSPSNKVTEKGKDVELRCDPISGHTALYWYRQSLGQGLEFLIYFQGNSAPDKSGLPSDRFSAERTGGSVSTLTIQRTQQEDSAVYLCASSPSSYEQYFGPGTRLTVT.

This clonotype was counted at least ten times. V and J are TRBV20-1 and TRBJ2-7, with TRBD2 matching over 7 bases. CDR1 and CDR2 from the germline V gene are DFQATT and SNEGSKA (reference sequence). The CDR3 runs to 14 residues. With V trimmed by 5 bases and J by 0 bases, 7 bases remained unmatched. The CDR3 loop reads CSAFRDYLSYEQYF. The CDR3 DNA reads as TGCAGTGCTTTCCGGGACTATCTCTCCTACGAGCAGTACTTC.

In this sample, this clonotype turned up many times. The chain couples TRBV5-1 to TRBJ2-5; 7 bases are a match to TRBD2. With 3 bases clipped from V and 1 base from J, the junction kept 3 bases outside the gene matches. The CDR3 runs to 14 residues. Germline V lookup: CDR1 SGHRS, CDR2 YFSETQ. CDR3 coding DNA: TGCGCCAGCAGCTCCTCGGGGGGCCAAGAGACCCAGTACTTC. Its translation is CASSSSGGQETQYF.

The gene calls are TRBV18 and TRBJ2-5, with no clear D. The CDR3 is made up of 11 amino acids. Trimming pared 5 bases from V and 5 bases from J, leaving 6 bases between. The germline V gene has CDR1 KGHSH and CDR2 LQKENI. CDR3 sequence (DNA): TGTGCCAGCTCAACGAGCGAGACCCAGTACTTC. It yields the protein CASSTSETQYF.

This clonotype was counted ten times or more. One end of the junction is discordant with germline, which a read error may explain. The gene calls are TRBV7-7 and TRBJ2-3, with 15 bases matching TRBD2. Germline V gene lookup returns CDR1 SSHAT and CDR2 FNYEAQ (reference sequence). This CDR3 is built from 17 residues. The CDR3 protein is CASSPGLAGGDRDTQYF. The CDR3 DNA sequence: TGTGCTAGCAGCCCCGGACTAGCGGGAGGGGATCGAGATACGCAGTATTTT.

This clonotype has at least ten counts. The rearrangement links TRBV20-1 to TRBJ2-1; TRBD2 agrees at 13 bases. With 5 bases clipped from V and 4 bases from J, the junction kept 2 bases outside the gene matches. The V gene's germline CDR1 is DFQATT and CDR2 SNEGSKA (reference sequence). The CDR3 has 14 amino acids. The CDR3 is CSALGLAGYNEQFF. CDR3 DNA sequence: TGCAGTGCTCTGGGACTAGCGGGGTACAATGAGCAGTTCTTC.

This clonotype was seen a handful of times. The chain links TRBV20-1 to TRBJ1-3; weak D call: TRBD1 (6 bases). Trimming cost V 6 bases and J 2 bases, with 11 bases left between them. Germline V gene lookup returns CDR1 DFQATT and CDR2 SNEGSKA (reference sequence). The CDR3 runs 13 residues. CDR3 in DNA: TGCAGTGCGAGGACAGTCCCTGGAAACACCATATATTTT. Residues: CSARTVPGNTIYF.

The table lists this clonotype with many counts. The chain links TRBV21-1 to TRBJ2-5. TRBV21-1 is classified as a pseudogene. This CDR3 has 14 residues. The CDR3 nucleotides are TGTGCCAGCAGCAAAGGGGAGTTCCAAGAGACCCAGTACTTC. It codes for CASSKGEFQETQYF.

This clonotype showed up many times. This sequence joins TRBV19 and TRBJ2-3; D is unresolved. CDR3 length equals 13 residues. From germline, CDR1 is LNHDA and CDR2 SQIVND (reference sequence). V shed 1 base and J shed 3 bases, with 5 bases lying between them. CDR3 sequence reads: CASSIVRTDTQYF. The CDR3 DNA reads as TGTGCCAGTAGTATAGTAAGGACAGATACGCAGTATTTT.

This clonotype occurred many times. This chain uses TRBV20-1 with TRBJ2-3; D could derive from TRBD1 or TRBD2 (5 bases each). The V and J ends lost 1 base and 0 bases respectively, with 11 bases between them. The CDR3 totals 15 residues. Germline loops: CDR1 DFQATT, CDR2 SNEGSKA (reference sequence). CDR3 loop: CSARVGTASTDTQYF. The DNA for the CDR3 is TGCAGTGCTAGAGTCGGGACGGCTAGCACAGATACGCAGTATTTT.

This clonotype was observed a handful of times. The CDR3 region has the DNA TGTGCCAGCAGCTTAGATACAGGGGGATACGAGCAGTACTTC. It codes for CASSLDTGGYEQYF. The J gene is TRBJ2-7, the V gene TRBV7-6; 8 bases are a match to TRBD1. The V gene end was trimmed by 1 base and the J gene end by 4 bases; junction bases not matched to a gene: 3. CDR1 SGHVS and CDR2 FNYEAQ come from the germline V gene. The CDR3 covers 14 residues.

This clonotype came up a few times. This chain links TRBV20-1 with TRBJ2-1; TRBD2 matches 8 bases. In germline, CDR1 is DFQATT, CDR2 SNEGSKA (reference sequence). The CDR3 runs to 12 residues. J gave up 14 bases and V 0 bases, and 6 bases lay outside the gene matches. The CDR3 coding sequence is TGCAGTGCTAGAGATGAGGGACTAGGGAAGTTCTTC. Translation gives CSARDEGLGKFF.

This clonotype was counted at least ten times. The rearrangement uses TRBV6-6 and TRBJ1-2, with 9 positions matching TRBD1. Germline V CDR1 and CDR2: MNHNY, SVGAGI (reference sequence). This CDR3 contains 11 residues. The CDR3 spells CGTGGAYGYTF. CDR3 in DNA: TGTGGCACAGGGGGCGCGTATGGCTACACCTTC.

This clonotype was seen many times. CDR3: CASSHQRNGYTF. As DNA, the CDR3 is TGTGCCAGTAGCCACCAAAGGAATGGCTACACCTTC. The rearrangement joins TRBV19 to TRBJ1-2; unclear D gene. Germline CDR1 is LNHDA and CDR2 is SQIVND (reference sequence). Between the trimmed V and J ends, which lost 6 bases and 6 bases, there was a span of 11 bases. The CDR3 is made up of 12 amino acids.